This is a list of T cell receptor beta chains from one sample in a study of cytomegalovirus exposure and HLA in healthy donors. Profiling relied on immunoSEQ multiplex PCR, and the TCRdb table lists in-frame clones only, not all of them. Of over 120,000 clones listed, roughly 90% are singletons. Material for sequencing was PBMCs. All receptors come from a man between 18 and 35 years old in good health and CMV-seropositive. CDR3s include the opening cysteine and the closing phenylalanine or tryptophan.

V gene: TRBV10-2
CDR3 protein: CASSEVGGSGGEQFF

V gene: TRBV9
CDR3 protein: CASSVALGGVHEAFF

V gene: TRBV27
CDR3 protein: CASSFSWSSYGYTF

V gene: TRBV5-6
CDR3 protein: CASSLQGTYYTEAFF

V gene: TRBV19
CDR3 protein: CASSSRQLNQPQHF

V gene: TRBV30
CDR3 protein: CAWSGSRDYQPQHF

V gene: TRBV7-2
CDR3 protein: CASSLWDKETQYF

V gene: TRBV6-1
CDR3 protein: CASRNSQGSTGELFF

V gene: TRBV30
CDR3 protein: CAVGSGSYYGYTF

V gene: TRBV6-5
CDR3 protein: CASRQGRYEQYF

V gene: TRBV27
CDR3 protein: CASRDRPWLGTGELFF

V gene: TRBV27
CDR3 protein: CASSLAGSGANVLTF

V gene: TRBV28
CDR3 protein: CASTLAGHVYGYTF

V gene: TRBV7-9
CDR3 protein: CASSLGAGGPDTQYF

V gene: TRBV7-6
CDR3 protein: CASSLDLGQNTEAFF

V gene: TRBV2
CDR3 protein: CASSATALLAVLGETQYF

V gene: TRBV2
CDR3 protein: CASSLDRPTNEKLFF

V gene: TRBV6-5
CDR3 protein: CASSYDVWSWTEAFF

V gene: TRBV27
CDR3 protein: CASSYGGRQPQHF

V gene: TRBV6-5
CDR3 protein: CASRQGAFGGYTF

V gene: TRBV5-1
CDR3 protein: CASSWDSFTDTQYF